Shown below are 7 T cell receptor beta chains from a single sample sequenced in a study of blood T cell repertoires in COVID-19. Assay: immunoSEQ multiplex PCR; the TCRdb copy retains only in-frame clones and omits some. Among about 260,000 clones, 91% were seen once, and the ten largest hold approximately 2.5%. Material: peripheral blood. The receptors were gathered from a person aged 18-29 years with COVID-19, enrolled during active disease.

The chain carries TRBV24-1 and TRBJ2-1; TRBD2 agrees at 7 bases. V was pared by 1 base and J by 0 bases, with 2 bases of the junction left unmatched. The CDR3 has 16 amino acids. CDR1 and CDR2 (germline): KGHDR, SFDVKD. The CDR3 bases are TGTGCCACCAGTGATTTTCGGGGGGTCTCCTACAATGAGCAGTTCTTC. It translates to CATSDFRGVSYNEQFF.

This chain joins TRBV7-9 and TRBJ2-7; the match to TRBD1 covers 12 bases. Germline V gene lookup returns CDR1 SEHNR and CDR2 FQNEAQ (reference sequence). Germline trimming cut 5 bases from V and 3 bases from J; bases unmatched to any gene: 11. This CDR3 has 17 amino acids. CDR3 in amino acids: CASSPGTGGKLSYEQYF. The CDR3, as DNA: TGTGCCAGCAGCCCTGGGACAGGGGGCAAGTTAAGCTACGAGCAGTACTTC.

The chain combines TRBV11-2 with TRBJ2-2, with TRBD1 matching 7 bases. Germline V gene data show CDR1 as SGHAT and CDR2 as FQNNGV. The CDR3 is 15 residues long. Trimming removed 6 bases from V and 4 bases from J; junction bases left unmatched: 8. The CDR3 nucleotides read TGTGCCAGCAGTTTTGACAGGGTTGGCACCGGGGAGCTGTTTTTT. This codes for CASSFDRVGTGELFF.

This rearrangement joins TRBV4-3 to TRBJ2-2; no reliable D call. Trimming cost V 2 bases and J 1 base, with 8 bases left between them. The CDR3 covers 15 residues. Germline CDR1 and CDR2: LGHNA and YSLEER. CDR3 sequence: CASSQTAGNTGELFF. The CDR3 coding sequence is TGCGCCAGCAGCCAAACCGCAGGGAACACCGGGGAGCTGTTTTTT.

CDR3 DNA: TGTGCCAGCTCACCACAGGGGAACTCCTACGAGCAGTACTTC. It translates to CASSPQGNSYEQYF. The chain employs TRBV18 and TRBJ2-7; D is perhaps TRBD1 (5 bases). The CDR3 runs to 14 residues. Germline lookup yields CDR1 KGHSH and CDR2 LQKENI. V lost 1 base, J lost 0 bases, and 7 bases lay in between.

V gene TRBV19 combines with J gene TRBJ2-7, with unresolved D. From germline, CDR1 is LNHDA and CDR2 SQIVND (reference sequence). Between the trimmed V and J ends, which lost 2 bases and 4 bases, there was a span of 9 bases. This CDR3 has 13 amino acids. The CDR3, as DNA: TGTGCCAGTAGTATATCGAGGCAGTACGAGCAGTACTTC. Residues: CASSISRQYEQYF.

This clone has a single count. V and J are TRBV19 and TRBJ2-5; 7 bases agree with TRBD2. Losses at the gene ends were 10 bases for V and 1 base for J; bases not matched to a gene: 9. From germline, CDR1 is LNHDA and CDR2 SQIVND (reference sequence). The CDR3 spans 14 residues. DNA for the CDR3: TGTGCCACCAGCCCGAGCGGGACCCAAGAGACCCAGTACTTC. Protein sequence: CATSPSGTQETQYF.